A selection of T cell receptor beta chains follows, all from one sample in a study of spatial heterogeneity in lung cancer. TCRdb passed the 5' RACE reads through MiXCR, listing each CDR3 protein once. Here the sample spans more than 2,500 distinct CDR3 sequences, 9.5% to 15% being singletons. Source: lung tumor tissue, taken at surgery. Receptor source: a male donor with early-stage non-small cell lung cancer. Each CDR3 is given with its conserved first and last residue. A D gene is named only where the DNA matches it firmly. Clone size appears in some rows only: once, few, many, or a class for an expanded clone.

v_call	clone_size	d_call	j_call	cdr3_nt	cdr3_aa
TRBV2	NA	TRBD2	TRBJ2-5	TGTGCCAGCAGTTTAGCGGGGCGAGAGACCCAGTACTTC	CASSLAGRETQYF
TRBV13	many	NA	TRBJ2-1	TGTGCCAGCAGCTTGCTGACAGGGGAATCGGGAGGGAGCTCCTACAATGAGCAGTTCTTC	CASSLLTGESGGSSYNEQFF
TRBV7-9	NA	NA	TRBJ1-3	TGTGCCAGCAGCCTAGCCTCTGGAAACACCATATATTTT	CASSLASGNTIYF
TRBV20-1	medium-sized	TRBD1	TRBJ1-6	TGCAGTGCTAGCGACAGGGCCGGACCCCTCCACTTT	CSASDRAGPLHF
TRBV6-6	few	NA	TRBJ1-1	TGTGCCAGCAGTTACTTTGGGGGTATGGCTGAAGCTTTCTTT	CASSYFGGMAEAFF
TRBV14	medium-sized	NA	TRBJ1-1	TGTGCCAGCAGCCTACAGGGGAACACTGAAGCTTTCTTT	CASSLQGNTEAFF
TRBV29-1	NA	NA	TRBJ2-5	TGCAGCGTTGACCCGCAGATCCAAGAGACCCAGTACTTC	CSVDPQIQETQYF
TRBV28	large	NA	TRBJ2-6	TGTGCCAGCAGTCCGCCGGGCGGGGCCAACGTCCTGACTTTC	CASSPPGGANVLTF
TRBV29-1	many	NA	TRBJ1-5	TGCAGCGTCGCGTGGGGGAATAGCAATCAGCCCCAGCATTTT	CSVAWGNSNQPQHF
TRBV20-1	medium-sized	NA	TRBJ2-7	TGCAGTGCTAGATCCCGGGACTACGAGCAGTACTTC	CSARSRDYEQYF
TRBV24-1	medium-sized	TRBD1	TRBJ2-5	TGTGCCACCAGTGATTTCGAGACAGGGCTAACAGAGACCCAGTACTTC	CATSDFETGLTETQYF
TRBV11-2	medium-sized	TRBD2	TRBJ2-3	TGTGCCAGCAGCTTAGGGACTAGCGTAATGAATACGCAGTATTTT	CASSLGTSVMNTQYF
TRBV7-9	medium-sized	TRBD1	TRBJ2-2	TGTGCCAGCAGCAGTTACGGGACAGGGAGTCCCGGGGAGCTGTTTTTT	CASSSYGTGSPGELFF
TRBV28	medium-sized	TRBD2	TRBJ2-5	TGTGCCAGCAGTTTAATAGCCGGGGGGGAGACCCAGTACTTC	CASSLIAGGETQYF
TRBV28	NA	TRBD2	TRBJ2-3	TGTGCCAGCACCGTAGCGGGGGGGAGCACAGATACGCAGTATTTT	CASTVAGGSTDTQYF
TRBV5-1	medium-sized	NA	TRBJ1-1	TGCGCCAGCAGCCCTTCTGGCGACGGTGAAGCTTTCTTT	CASSPSGDGEAFF
TRBV20-1	few	NA	TRBJ1-4	TGCAGTGCTAGAGCCTACGGACAGCATAATGAAAAACTGTTTTTT	CSARAYGQHNEKLFF
TRBV9	medium-sized	NA	TRBJ2-1	TGTGCCAGCAGCGTAACGGGGAGGAATGAGCAGTTCTTC	CASSVTGRNEQFF
TRBV7-8	few	TRBD2	TRBJ2-7	TGTGCCAGCAGCCGGACTAGCGCTTACGAGCAGTACTTC	CASSRTSAYEQYF
TRBV5-1	medium-sized	TRBD1	TRBJ2-7	TGCGCCAGCCGGGACAGGGGGTCACCAGGAACGTACGAGCAGTACTTC	CASRDRGSPGTYEQYF
TRBV20-1	medium-sized	NA	TRBJ2-7	TGCAGTGCCACCCGAGGAGGGGCAGGGGATGAGCAGTACTTC	CSATRGGAGDEQYF
TRBV5-1	medium-sized	TRBD2	TRBJ2-1	TGCGCCAGCAGCTTGCTGGCTAGCGGGAGGAATGAGCAGTTCTTC	CASSLLASGRNEQFF
TRBV5-6	NA	NA	TRBJ2-1	TGTGCCAGCAGCTGGTGGGCCAGGGTGGACAATGAGCAGTTCTTC	CASSWWARVDNEQFF
TRBV13	medium-sized	TRBD1	TRBJ1-1	TGTGCCAGCAGTTTTCCCCGGACAGGGCCTTACACTGAAGCTTTCTTT	CASSFPRTGPYTEAFF
TRBV11-2	medium-sized	TRBD1	TRBJ2-5	TGTGCCAGCAGCTTCAACAGGGGCAAAGAGACCCAGTACTTC	CASSFNRGKETQYF
TRBV4-2	many	NA	TRBJ2-1	TGTGCCAGCAGCCAGGGGGAATATTACAATGAGCAGTTCTTC	CASSQGEYYNEQFF